In this sample, the clone carrying this TCR beta chain turned up many times. No antigen is known for it. Molecules of cDNA were individually given unique molecular identifiers that were attached to them. TCRdb reprocessed the 5' RACE reads with MiXCR, giving one entry per CDR3 protein. Of 35,000 to 45,000 distinct CDR3 sequences in the sample, about 5.9% were seen once. The data originate from a study of early T cells in non-severe SARS-CoV-2 infection. Study as a whole: Sequencing of unsorted whole blood was done on bulk RNA, leaving chains unpaired.

Overall study findings and caveats: Anti-spike CD8 responses were favored by VDJdb matching, which missed private and CD4 specificities.

The CDR3 covers 13 residues. Germline CDR1 and CDR2: MNHEY and SVGEGT. Trimming shortened V by 7 bases and J by 9 bases, and 18 bases separated the two germline ends. The genes are TRBV6-2 or TRBV6-3 and TRBJ1-2; unclear D gene. Sequenced material: whole blood, taken at baseline. The sequence came from an adult who was a healthcare worker with PCR-confirmed SARS-CoV-2 infection or an uninfected control (not recorded which). In DNA form, the CDR3 reads TGTGCCAGCACCCCAGAAGGGATTATGAGCTACACCTTC. It yields the protein CASTPEGIMSYTF.